These 2 T cell receptor beta chains came from one sample sequenced in a study of memory CD8 T cells in hepatitis C reinfection. Time point meaning: late/post reinfection, 12 to 24 weeks after detection. The sorted cells went straight to TCR sequencing with no prior in vitro expansion. Sequencing was performed with immunoSEQ multiplex PCR; in TCRdb, only in-frame clones are kept and a portion is missing. The sample has 250 to 300 clones, about 70% seen once. Sequencing was carried out using HCV tetramer-positive CD8+ T cells sorted from blood. The source is a man between 18 and 29 years old with hepatitis C virus infection.

This chain connects TRBV4-2 to TRBJ2-1; 11 positions match TRBD2. Trimming took 0 bases from V and 7 from J; bases not matched to a gene: 2. The CDR3 runs to 15 residues. CDR1 is LGHNA, CDR2 YNFKEQ, per germline. CDR3 coding DNA: TGTGCCAGCAGCCAAGAGATAGCGGGAGGGAATGAGCAGTTCTTC. The encoded protein is CASSQEIAGGNEQFF.

The CDR3 DNA reads as TGTGCCAGCAGCTTATCCTTATTTTCCAATGAGCAGTTCTTC. This encodes CASSLSLFSNEQFF. V is TRBV7-3 and J is TRBJ2-1, with D hard to call. V lost 2 bases and J 6 bases, leaving 11 bases between the germline ends. The CDR3 is made up of 14 amino acids. Germline values: CDR1 SGHTA, CDR2 FQGTGA.